This TCR beta chain was found in a study of vaccination effects on CD4 cells after COVID-19. TCRdb's table, derived via immunoSEQ multiplex PCR, lists solely in-frame clones and lacks some. This table has fewer than 60,000 clones, under 85% appearing once. The junction had 16 bases not matched to a gene; V was cut back by 8 bases and J by 5 bases. Germline V CDR1 and CDR2: MNHNY, SVGAGI (reference sequence). The CDR3 loop spans 16 amino acids. This clone occurred once. Its specificity is not known. Cultured cells yielded isolated CD4+ T cells after more than nine days. Every participant took two doses of the BNT162b2 or mRNA-1273 vaccine. Testing of the vaccine recipients showed negative nucleocapsid antibodies and no prior SARS-CoV-2 infection.

The V and J genes are TRBV6-6 and TRBJ2-7; 9 nucleotides line up with TRBD1. The sample here was CD4+ T cells from PBMCs cultured without peptide, taken after COVID-19 vaccination. The receptor comes from a human donor who received a COVID-19 vaccine. For the CDR3, the DNA is TGTGCCAGCGGATACAGACCGGGACAGGGAAGCCACGAGCAGTACTTC. Protein sequence: CASGYRPGQGSHEQYF.